Below, one T cell receptor beta chain is given with its context. Breast cancer patients provided tissue from their axillary draining lymph nodes. This specimen belongs to a study of breast tumors, draining lymph nodes, adjacent tissues. TCRdb re-derived calls from the multiplex PCR reads in MiXCR, one entry per CDR3 protein. The sample includes some 170,000 distinct CDR3 sequences, around 33% of them seen just once. Trimming cost V 1 base and J 6 bases, with 16 bases left between them. The length of the CDR3 is 14 residues. Germline values: CDR1 DFQATT, CDR2 SNEGSKA (reference sequence). The sequence was obtained from a female donor with breast cancer. Some clones in this sample may be carry-over from other donors' samples. What was sequenced was axillary lymph node tissue. The chain carries TRBV20-1 and TRBJ2-7; D remains ambiguous. The CDR3, as DNA: TGCAGTGCTAGAGTATTGGAGCTCCGCCCCGAGCAGTACTTC. It yields the protein CSARVLELRPEQYF.